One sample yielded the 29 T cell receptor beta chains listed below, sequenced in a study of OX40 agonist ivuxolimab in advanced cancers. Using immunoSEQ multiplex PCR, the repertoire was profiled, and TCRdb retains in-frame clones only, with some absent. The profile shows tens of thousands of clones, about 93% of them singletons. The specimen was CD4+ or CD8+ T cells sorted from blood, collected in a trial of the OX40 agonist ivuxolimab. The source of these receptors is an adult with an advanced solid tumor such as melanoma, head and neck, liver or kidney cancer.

CDR3 DNA sequence: TGTGCCAGCAGCTTAGGGCCGGGACAGGGGACCTACAATGAGCAGTTCTTC. Its protein is CASSLGPGQGTYNEQFF. The rearrangement links TRBV7-9 to TRBJ2-1, with 10 nucleotides matching TRBD1. Germline V gene lookup returns CDR1 SEHNR and CDR2 FQNEAQ (reference sequence). The CDR3 runs 17 residues. J was trimmed by 2 bases and V by 1 base; bases with no gene match: 5.

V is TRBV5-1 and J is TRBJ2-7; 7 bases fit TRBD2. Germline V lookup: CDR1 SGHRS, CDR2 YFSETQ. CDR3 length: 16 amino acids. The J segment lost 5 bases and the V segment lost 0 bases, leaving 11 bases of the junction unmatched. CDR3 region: CASSLVGAAGDHEQYF. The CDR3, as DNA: TGCGCCAGCAGCTTGGTGGGTGCGGCGGGAGATCACGAGCAGTACTTC.

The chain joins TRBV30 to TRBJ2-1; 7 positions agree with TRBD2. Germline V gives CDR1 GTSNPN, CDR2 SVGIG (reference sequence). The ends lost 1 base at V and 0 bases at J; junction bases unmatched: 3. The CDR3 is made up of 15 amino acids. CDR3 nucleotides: TGTGCCTGGAGTGATGCGGGAGTCTCCTACAATGAGCAGTTCTTC. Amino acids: CAWSDAGVSYNEQFF.

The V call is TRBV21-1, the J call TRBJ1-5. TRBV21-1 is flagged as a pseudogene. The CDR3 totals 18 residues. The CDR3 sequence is CASSKKEAGLGSNQPQHF. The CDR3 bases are TGTGCCAGCAGCAAAAAAGAGGCCGGGTTAGGGAGCAATCAGCCCCAGCATTTT.

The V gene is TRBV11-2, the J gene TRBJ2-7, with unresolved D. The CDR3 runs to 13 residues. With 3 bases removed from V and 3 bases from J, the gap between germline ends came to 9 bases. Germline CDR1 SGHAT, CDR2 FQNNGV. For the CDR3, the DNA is TGTGCCAGCAGCTTCACCACCGACTACGAGCAGTACTTC. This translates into CASSFTTDYEQYF.

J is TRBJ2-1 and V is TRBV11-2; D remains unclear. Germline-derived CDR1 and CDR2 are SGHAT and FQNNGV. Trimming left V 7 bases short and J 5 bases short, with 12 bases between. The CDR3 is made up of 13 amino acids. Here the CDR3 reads CASTTGPHNEQFF. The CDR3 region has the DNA TGTGCCAGCACCACTGGGCCCCACAATGAGCAGTTCTTC.

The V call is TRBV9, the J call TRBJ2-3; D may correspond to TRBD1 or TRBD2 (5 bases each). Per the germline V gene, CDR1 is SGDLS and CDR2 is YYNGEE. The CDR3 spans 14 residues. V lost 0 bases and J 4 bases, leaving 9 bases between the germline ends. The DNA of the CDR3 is TGTGCCAGCAGCGTAGGGGGGATCGCAGATACGCAGTATTTT. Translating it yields CASSVGGIADTQYF.

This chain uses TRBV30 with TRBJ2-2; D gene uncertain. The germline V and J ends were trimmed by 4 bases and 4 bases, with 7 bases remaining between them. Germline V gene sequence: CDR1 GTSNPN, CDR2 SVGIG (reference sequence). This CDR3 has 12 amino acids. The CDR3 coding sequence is TGTGCCTGGACCACGGGCACCGGGGAGCTGTTTTTT. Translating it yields CAWTTGTGELFF.

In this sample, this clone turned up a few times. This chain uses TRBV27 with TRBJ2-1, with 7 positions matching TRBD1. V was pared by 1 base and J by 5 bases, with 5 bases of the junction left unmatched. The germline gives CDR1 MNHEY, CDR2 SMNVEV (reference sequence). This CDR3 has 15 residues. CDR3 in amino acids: CASSLWGQQNNEQFF. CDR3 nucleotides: TGTGCCAGCAGTTTATGGGGACAGCAGAACAATGAGCAGTTCTTC.

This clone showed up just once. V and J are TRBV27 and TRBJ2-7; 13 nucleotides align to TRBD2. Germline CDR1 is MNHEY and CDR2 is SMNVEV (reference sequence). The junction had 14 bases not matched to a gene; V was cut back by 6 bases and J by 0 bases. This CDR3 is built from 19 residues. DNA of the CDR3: TGTGCCAGCAGAGGGCCTCAAGGGACTAGCGGGAAGAGCTCCTACGAGCAGTACTTC. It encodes CASRGPQGTSGKSSYEQYF.

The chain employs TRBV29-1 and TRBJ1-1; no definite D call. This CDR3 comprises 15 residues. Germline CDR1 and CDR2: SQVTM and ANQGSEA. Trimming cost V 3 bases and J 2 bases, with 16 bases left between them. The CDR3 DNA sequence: TGCAGCGTTGAGTACGACTGGGAGAAAAACACTGAAGCTTTCTTT. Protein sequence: CSVEYDWEKNTEAFF.

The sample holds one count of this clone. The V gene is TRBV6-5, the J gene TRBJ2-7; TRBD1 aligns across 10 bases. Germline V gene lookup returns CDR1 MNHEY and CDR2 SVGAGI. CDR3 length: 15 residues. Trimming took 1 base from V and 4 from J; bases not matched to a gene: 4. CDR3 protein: CASSYWGQGTYEQYF. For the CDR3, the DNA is TGTGCCAGCAGTTACTGGGGACAGGGGACTTACGAGCAGTACTTC.

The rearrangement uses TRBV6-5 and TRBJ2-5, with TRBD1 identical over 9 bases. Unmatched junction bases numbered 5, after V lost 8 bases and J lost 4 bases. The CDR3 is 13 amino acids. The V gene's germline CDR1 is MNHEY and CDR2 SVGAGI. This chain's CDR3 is CASQGTGLETQYF. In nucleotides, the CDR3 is TGTGCCAGCCAAGGGACAGGGCTAGAGACCCAGTACTTC.

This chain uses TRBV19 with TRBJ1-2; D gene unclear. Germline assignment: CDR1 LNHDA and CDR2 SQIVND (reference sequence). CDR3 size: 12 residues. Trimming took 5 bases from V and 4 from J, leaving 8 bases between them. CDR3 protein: CASSRGSYGYTF. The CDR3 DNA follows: TGTGCCAGTAGTCGGGGATCCTATGGCTACACCTTC.

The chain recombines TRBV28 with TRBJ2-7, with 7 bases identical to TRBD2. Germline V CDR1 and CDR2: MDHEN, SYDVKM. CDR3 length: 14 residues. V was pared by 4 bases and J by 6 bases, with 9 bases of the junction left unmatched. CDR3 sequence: CASSWTSLGSEQYF. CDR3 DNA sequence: TGTGCCAGCAGTTGGACTAGTTTGGGGTCCGAGCAGTACTTC.

The CDR3 coding sequence is TGCGAATTCCTACAGGCTGAAGCTTTCTTT. Translated, it gives CEFLQAEAFF. The chain combines TRBV20-1 with TRBJ1-1; TRBD1 is a possible D gene (5 bases). The CDR3 spans 10 residues. Per germline, CDR1 DFQATT and CDR2 SNEGSKA (reference sequence).

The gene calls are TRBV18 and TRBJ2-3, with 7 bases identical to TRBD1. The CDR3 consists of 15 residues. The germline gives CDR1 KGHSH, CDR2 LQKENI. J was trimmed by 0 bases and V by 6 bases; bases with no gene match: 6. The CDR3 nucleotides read TGTGCCAGCTCTCGCACAGGGGCTAGCACAGATACGCAGTATTTT. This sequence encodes CASSRTGASTDTQYF.

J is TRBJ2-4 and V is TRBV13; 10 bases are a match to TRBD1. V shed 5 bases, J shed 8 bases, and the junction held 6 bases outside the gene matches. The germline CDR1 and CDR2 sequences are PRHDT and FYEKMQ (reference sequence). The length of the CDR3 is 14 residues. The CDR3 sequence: CASSKTGGADIQYF. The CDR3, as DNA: TGTGCCAGCAGCAAGACAGGGGGCGCGGACATTCAGTACTTC.

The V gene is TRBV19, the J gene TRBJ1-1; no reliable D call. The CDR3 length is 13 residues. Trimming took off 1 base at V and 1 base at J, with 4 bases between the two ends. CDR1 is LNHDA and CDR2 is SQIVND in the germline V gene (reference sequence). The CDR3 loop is CASSIGKNTEAFF. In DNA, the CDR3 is TGTGCCAGTAGTATAGGCAAGAACACTGAAGCTTTCTTT.

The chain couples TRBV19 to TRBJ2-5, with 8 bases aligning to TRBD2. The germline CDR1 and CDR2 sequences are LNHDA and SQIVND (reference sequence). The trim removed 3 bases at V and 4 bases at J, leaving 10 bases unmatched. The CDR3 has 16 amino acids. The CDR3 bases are TGTGCCAGTAGTATCAGTCATTTCGGGAGGGCAGAGACCCAGTACTTC. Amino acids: CASSISHFGRAETQYF.

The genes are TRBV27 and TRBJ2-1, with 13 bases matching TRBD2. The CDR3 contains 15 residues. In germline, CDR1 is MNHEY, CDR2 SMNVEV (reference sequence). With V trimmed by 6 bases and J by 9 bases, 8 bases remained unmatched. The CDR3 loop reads CASRSGLAGAGEQFF. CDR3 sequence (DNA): TGTGCCAGCAGATCCGGACTAGCGGGAGCAGGTGAGCAGTTCTTC.

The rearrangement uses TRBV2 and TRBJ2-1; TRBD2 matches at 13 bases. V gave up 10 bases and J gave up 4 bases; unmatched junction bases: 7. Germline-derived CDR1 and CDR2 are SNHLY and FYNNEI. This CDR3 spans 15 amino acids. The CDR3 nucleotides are TGTGCCAACTTCCGGACTAGCGGGAGTTACAATGAGCAGTTCTTC. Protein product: CANFRTSGSYNEQFF.

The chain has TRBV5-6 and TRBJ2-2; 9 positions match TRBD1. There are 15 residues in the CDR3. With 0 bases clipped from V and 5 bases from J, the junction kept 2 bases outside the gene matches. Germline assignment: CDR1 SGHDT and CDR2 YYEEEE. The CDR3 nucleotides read TGTGCCAGCAGCTTGGGACAGGGGGTAACCGGGGAGCTGTTTTTT. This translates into CASSLGQGVTGELFF.

CDR3 in amino acids: CASSQVKGEQFF. CDR3 nucleotide sequence: TGCGCCAGCAGCCAAGTAAAAGGTGAGCAGTTCTTC. V usage is TRBV4-1 and J usage is TRBJ2-1; D unresolved. Germline V CDR1 and CDR2: MGHRA, YSYEKL. V was trimmed by 1 base and J by 9 bases, leaving 7 bases between them. The CDR3 sequence is 12 residues long.

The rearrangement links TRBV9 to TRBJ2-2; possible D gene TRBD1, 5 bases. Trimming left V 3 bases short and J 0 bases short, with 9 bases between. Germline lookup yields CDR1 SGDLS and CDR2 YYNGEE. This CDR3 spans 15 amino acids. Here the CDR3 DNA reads TGTGCCAGCAGCGCAGGGCTAGCGAACACCGGGGAGCTGTTTTTT. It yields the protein CASSAGLANTGELFF.

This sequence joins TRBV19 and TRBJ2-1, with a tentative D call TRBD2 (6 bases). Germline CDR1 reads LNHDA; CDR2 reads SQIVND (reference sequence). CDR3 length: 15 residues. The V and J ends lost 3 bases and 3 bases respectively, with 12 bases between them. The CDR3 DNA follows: TGTGCCAGTAGTATTGGGCTAGCGAGCTACAATGAGCAGTTCTTC. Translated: CASSIGLASYNEQFF.

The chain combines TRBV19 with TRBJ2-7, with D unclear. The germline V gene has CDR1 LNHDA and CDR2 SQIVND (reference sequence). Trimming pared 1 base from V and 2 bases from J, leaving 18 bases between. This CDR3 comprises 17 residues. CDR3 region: CASSIGSSPVPAYEQYF. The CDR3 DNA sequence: TGTGCCAGTAGTATAGGATCCTCCCCGGTACCGGCCTACGAGCAGTACTTC.

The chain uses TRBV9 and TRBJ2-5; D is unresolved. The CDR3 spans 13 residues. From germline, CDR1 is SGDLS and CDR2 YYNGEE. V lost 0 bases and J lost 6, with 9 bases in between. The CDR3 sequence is CASSVGYQQTQYF. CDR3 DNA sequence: TGTGCCAGCAGCGTAGGCTATCAGCAGACCCAGTACTTC.

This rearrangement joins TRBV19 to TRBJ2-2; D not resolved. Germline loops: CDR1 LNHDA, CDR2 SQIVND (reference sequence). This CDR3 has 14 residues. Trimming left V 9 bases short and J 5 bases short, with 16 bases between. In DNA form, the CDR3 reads TGTGCCAGCCATGAAGGGTTTAGTACCGGGGAGCTGTTTTTT. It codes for CASHEGFSTGELFF.